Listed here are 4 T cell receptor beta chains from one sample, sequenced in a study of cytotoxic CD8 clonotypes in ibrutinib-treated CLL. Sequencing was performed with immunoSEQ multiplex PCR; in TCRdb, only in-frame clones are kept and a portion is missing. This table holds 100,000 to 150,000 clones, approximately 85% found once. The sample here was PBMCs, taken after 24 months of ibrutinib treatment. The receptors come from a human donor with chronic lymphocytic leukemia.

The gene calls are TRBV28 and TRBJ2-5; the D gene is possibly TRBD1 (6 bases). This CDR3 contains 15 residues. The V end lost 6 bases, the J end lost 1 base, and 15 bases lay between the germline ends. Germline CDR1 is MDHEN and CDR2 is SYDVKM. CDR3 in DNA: TGTGCCAGCAGCCCAAGCGGACAGCTCCAAGAGACCCAGTACTTC. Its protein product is CASSPSGQLQETQYF.

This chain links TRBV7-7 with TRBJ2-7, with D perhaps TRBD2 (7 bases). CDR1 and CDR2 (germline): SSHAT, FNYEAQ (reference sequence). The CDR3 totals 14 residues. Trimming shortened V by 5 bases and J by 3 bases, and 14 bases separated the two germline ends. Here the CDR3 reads CASSPGGLGYEQYF. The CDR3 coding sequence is TGTGCCAGCAGCCCGGGGGGCTTGGGCTACGAGCAGTACTTC.

CDR3 amino acids: CASKTSGTQYF. CDR3 in DNA: TGTGCCAGCAAGACTAGTGGGACCCAGTACTTC. The V gene is TRBV27, the J gene TRBJ2-5, with a weak D call TRBD2 (6 bases). Germline assignment: CDR1 MNHEY and CDR2 SMNVEV (reference sequence). The CDR3 consists of 11 residues. The V end was cut by 7 bases, the J end by 7 bases, with 10 bases between.

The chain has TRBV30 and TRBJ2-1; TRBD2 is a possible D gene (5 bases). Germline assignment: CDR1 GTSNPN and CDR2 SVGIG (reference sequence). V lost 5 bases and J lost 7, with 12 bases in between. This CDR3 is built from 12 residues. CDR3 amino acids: CAWERRGNEQFF. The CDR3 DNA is TGTGCCTGGGAACGGCGAGGGAATGAGCAGTTCTTC.